Here is one T cell receptor beta chain with its context. Its antigen is unknown. The data are from a study of vaccination and CD4 T cells after COVID-19. At the level of the study: The authors exposed cells to overlapping spike peptides derived from SARS-CoV-2, HCoV-NL63, HCoV-OC43 and HCoV-229E.

Germline V gene sequence: CDR1 SEHNR, CDR2 FQNEAQ (reference sequence). Trimming removed 5 bases from V and 4 bases from J, with 12 bases in between. The CDR3 extends over 13 amino acids. Stated treatment: 10-day PBMC culture with coronavirus spike peptide pools or control peptides (ViraFEST assay). Collection of the unexposed donor's CD4+ T cells took place before the COVID-19 pandemic (2011-2018). Under the ViraFEST approach, antigen-specific T cells were expanded with peptide pools and TCRs subsequently sequenced. An Oncomine TCR Beta short-read assay was used to sequence the DNA from cultured CD4+ T cells. Investigators obtained genomic DNA by extraction from cultured CD4+ T cells. MiXCR was run by TCRdb on the PCR reads, yielding one entry per CDR3 protein. The sample shows some 10,000 distinct CDR3 sequences, approximately 34% of them seen only once.

The clonotype originates from a human donor in good health. The specimen sequenced was CD4+ T cells from blood, cultured in vitro. This chain uses TRBV7-9 with TRBJ2-7, with unresolved D. DNA of the CDR3: TGTGCCAGCAGCCCCAAGGGCCCTTACGAGCAGTACTTC. This codes for CASSPKGPYEQYF.